The 25 T cell receptor beta chains presented below share a single source sample, sequenced in a study of identical twins. TCRdb recomputed calls from the 5' RACE reads with MiXCR, one row per CDR3 protein. The top ten hold 1.5% to 2% of the sample, which has some 600,000 distinct CDR3 sequences, 7.1% seen once. In addition, the sample was reused for a study of yellow fever vaccine responses in identical twins.

Sample: PBMCs. These receptors were collected from a woman under 30 in good health.

The chain combines TRBV2 with TRBJ2-7, with 9 nucleotides matching TRBD1. Trimming removed 5 bases from V and 6 bases from J; junction bases left unmatched: 2. This CDR3 is built from 12 residues. Germline CDR1 reads SNHLY; CDR2 reads FYNNEI. The CDR3 reads CASSQDRGEQYF. The DNA of the CDR3 is TGTGCCAGCAGTCAGGACAGGGGCGAGCAGTACTTC. Based on the CDR3 plus reference TRBV2 and TRBJ2-7, the full variable domain is EPEVTQTPSHQVTQMGQEVILRCVPISNHLYFYWYRQILGQKVEFLVSFYNNEISEKSEIFDDQFSVERPDGSNFTLKIRSTKLEDSAMYFCASSQDRGEQYFGPGTRLTVT.

This clonotype was seen a few times. The chain has TRBV29-1 and TRBJ2-3; D remains unclear. V was cut by 4 bases and J by 6 bases, with 5 bases left in between. The CDR3 totals 10 residues. Looked up from germline, CDR1 is SQVTM and CDR2 is ANQGSEA. CDR3 region: CSVVWDTQYF. The CDR3 DNA reads as TGCAGCGTTGTTTGGGATACGCAGTATTTT.

This clonotype turned up a few times. V gene TRBV20-1 combines with J gene TRBJ2-6; no firm D call. Germline-derived CDR1 and CDR2 are DFQATT and SNEGSKA (reference sequence). CDR3 length: 12 amino acids. With 3 bases removed from V and 2 bases from J, the gap between germline ends came to 2 bases. The CDR3 DNA reads as TGCAGTGCTAGTACTGGGGCCAACGTCCTGACTTTC. This gives the protein CSASTGANVLTF.

The gene calls are TRBV2 and TRBJ2-5, with 8 bases lining up with TRBD1. Germline loops: CDR1 SNHLY, CDR2 FYNNEI. The CDR3 consists of 13 residues. V lost 8 bases to trimming and J lost 9 bases; unmatched junction nucleotides: 11. Written as DNA, the CDR3 is TGTGCCAGCGGCGGGACAGGCTCGATATCCCAGTACTTC. The encoded protein is CASGGTGSISQYF.

This clonotype occurred a few times. This chain joins TRBV11-2 and TRBJ2-5; 7 positions match TRBD1. Germline V gives CDR1 SGHAT, CDR2 FQNNGV. This CDR3 is built from 15 residues. Unmatched junction bases numbered 8, after V lost 5 bases and J lost 2 bases. CDR3 protein: CASSLSDRKQETQYF. The CDR3 region has the DNA TGTGCCAGCAGCCTATCGGACAGGAAGCAAGAGACCCAGTACTTC. The full variable domain, completed using reference TRBV11-2 and TRBJ2-5, is EAGVAQSPRYKIIEKRQSVAFWCNPISGHATLYWYQQILGQGPKLLIQFQNNGVVDDSQLPKDRFSAERLKGVDSTLKIQPAKLEDSAVYLCASSLSDRKQETQYFGPGTRLLVL.

The sample holds many counts of this clonotype. This chain connects TRBV10-3 to TRBJ2-3, with D unresolved. Germline V gene lookup returns CDR1 ENHRY and CDR2 SYGVKD. The CDR3 runs 13 residues. The V and J ends lost 2 bases and 0 bases respectively, with 3 bases between them. This CDR3 is CAISERSTDTQYF. In nucleotides, the CDR3 is TGTGCCATCAGTGAGAGGAGCACAGATACGCAGTATTTT.

This clonotype was counted between two and nine times. The genes are TRBV9 and TRBJ2-4; TRBD2 agrees at 9 bases. The ends lost 0 bases at V and 0 bases at J; junction bases unmatched: 13. The CDR3 has 20 residues. Per germline, CDR1 SGDLS and CDR2 YYNGEE. The CDR3 bases are TGTGCCAGCAGCGTAGGAGGAGGACTAACTAGCGGGCTAGCCAAAAACATTCAGTACTTC. Translated, it gives CASSVGGGLTSGLAKNIQYF.

V gene TRBV28 combines with J gene TRBJ2-5, with 7 positions matching TRBD1. The trim removed 8 bases at V and 5 bases at J, leaving 8 bases unmatched. CDR3 size: 13 residues. Germline loops: CDR1 MDHEN, CDR2 SYDVKM. The CDR3 DNA reads as TGTGCCAGCGAAACGACAGGGACGGAGACCCAGTACTTC. Translating it yields CASETTGTETQYF.

This clonotype was counted a few times. CDR3 region: CATSDFGTGGGEQFF. CDR3 nucleotides: TGTGCCACCAGTGATTTTGGGACAGGGGGCGGTGAGCAGTTCTTC. This chain uses TRBV24-1 with TRBJ2-1; TRBD1 matches at 12 bases. The length of the CDR3 is 15 residues. The trim removed 1 base at V and 9 bases at J, leaving 3 bases unmatched. Germline CDR1 KGHDR, CDR2 SFDVKD.

This clonotype was detected many times. The rearrangement joins TRBV5-1 to TRBJ1-5; D is undetermined. Between the trimmed V and J ends, which lost 0 bases and 5 bases, there was a span of 12 bases. There are 15 residues in the CDR3. The germline V gene encodes CDR1 SGHRS and CDR2 YFSETQ. In DNA, the CDR3 is TGCGCCAGCAGCTTGGGTGGCAGTGGAGATCAGCCCCAGCATTTT. Translating gives CASSLGGSGDQPQHF.

The chain uses TRBV24-1 and TRBJ2-1, with 7 bases fitting TRBD2. The CDR3 is 14 residues long. In germline, CDR1 is KGHDR, CDR2 SFDVKD. Trimming cost V 5 bases and J 5 bases; bases outside gene matches: 5. Here the CDR3 reads CATSVVAGDNEQFF. The CDR3 DNA sequence: TGTGCCACCAGTGTGGTCGCGGGAGACAATGAGCAGTTCTTC.

This clonotype was seen a handful of times. V and J are TRBV7-8 and TRBJ2-7; 9 nucleotides match TRBD2. The CDR3 sequence is 16 residues long. Germline values: CDR1 SGHVS, CDR2 FQNEAQ. Trimming at V came to 4 bases and at J to 1 base, leaving 8 bases not matched to a gene. In DNA form, the CDR3 reads TGTGCCAGCAGCTCCCCGTTCACTAGCGGGTCCTACGAGCAGTACTTC. Protein product: CASSSPFTSGSYEQYF.

This chain uses TRBV27 with TRBJ1-5, with 7 bases that match TRBD1. This CDR3 has 15 residues. CDR1 and CDR2 (germline): MNHEY, SMNVEV (reference sequence). With V trimmed by 2 bases and J by 4 bases, 5 bases remained unmatched. CDR3 protein: CASSLIAGGNQPQHF. In nucleotides, the CDR3 is TGTGCCAGCAGTTTAATCGCAGGGGGGAATCAGCCCCAGCATTTT.

In its sample, this clonotype was seen a few times. The chain links TRBV5-1 to TRBJ2-5, with 7 bases identical to TRBD2. There are 17 residues in the CDR3. CDR1 is SGHRS and CDR2 is YFSETQ in the germline V gene. The trim removed 0 bases at V and 1 base at J, leaving 9 bases unmatched. CDR3 bases: TGCGCCAGCAGCTTGGAGTCTAGCGGAGCCTCCCAAGAGACCCAGTACTTC. Translated, it gives CASSLESSGASQETQYF.

In its sample, this clonotype was seen a few times. This chain links TRBV10-3 with TRBJ2-1, with 9 positions matching TRBD2. V lost 4 bases, J lost 7 bases, and 26 bases stayed unmatched. The CDR3 is 21 residues long. Germline loops: CDR1 ENHRY, CDR2 SYGVKD. The CDR3 loop reads CAISGESAAEVAGVLRNEQFF. In DNA form, the CDR3 reads TGTGCCATCAGTGGTGAGTCGGCAGCCGAGGTAGCGGGAGTCCTACGGAATGAGCAGTTCTTC.

The sample holds a few counts of this clonotype. The V gene is TRBV5-4, the J gene TRBJ1-2, with a tentative D call TRBD1 (6 bases). Germline lookup yields CDR1 SGHNT and CDR2 YYREEE (reference sequence). V was trimmed by 1 base and J by 8 bases, leaving 18 bases between them. CDR3 length equals 15 residues. The CDR3 bases are TGTGCCAGCAGCTTGTATCCGGGGGCGGATTTCGGCTACACCTTC. Its protein is CASSLYPGADFGYTF.

The chain uses TRBV25-1 and TRBJ2-7; 10 positions match TRBD1. V trimming: 7 bases; J trimming: 3 bases; junction bases outside the gene matches: 9. The CDR3 has 15 residues. Germline lookup yields CDR1 MGHDK and CDR2 SYGVNS. CDR3 in DNA: TGTGCCAGCAACGGGAGGACAGGGGGAAGCTACGAGCAGTACTTC. Translation gives CASNGRTGGSYEQYF.

This clonotype was observed a handful of times. The genes are TRBV24-1 and TRBJ2-1; 8 bases are shared with TRBD1. This CDR3 has 15 residues. In germline, CDR1 is KGHDR, CDR2 SFDVKD. The trim removed 4 bases at V and 14 bases at J, leaving 15 bases unmatched. The CDR3 loop is CATSDPGQGATMEFF. CDR3 nucleotides: TGTGCCACCAGTGACCCAGGACAGGGCGCAACCATGGAGTTCTTC.

This clonotype occurred many times. J is TRBJ2-5 and V is TRBV15, with a possible D match to TRBD2 (6 bases). The germline gives CDR1 LNHNV, CDR2 YYDKDF (reference sequence). The V gene lost 0 bases and the J gene lost 4 bases, with 6 bases spanning the gap. The length of the CDR3 is 13 residues. The chain's CDR3 is CATSRDSGETQYF. CDR3 sequence (DNA): TGTGCCACCAGCAGAGATAGCGGAGAGACCCAGTACTTC. Full variable domain (rest looked up from reference TRBV15 and TRBJ2-5): DAMVIQNPRYQVTQFGKPVTLSCSQTLNHNVMYWYQQKSSQAPKLLFHYYDKDFNNEADTPDNFQSRRPNTSFCFLDIRSPGLGDTAMYLCATSRDSGETQYFGPGTRLLVL.

The V gene is TRBV20-1, the J gene TRBJ2-5, with D perhaps assigned TRBD1 or TRBD2 (6 bases each). The CDR3 is made up of 14 amino acids. CDR1 DFQATT and CDR2 SNEGSKA come from the germline V gene (reference sequence). V was pared by 3 bases and J by 5 bases, with 16 bases between. The DNA for the CDR3 is TGCAGTGCTAGGGGGGGCGGGGCGTTTGAGACCCAGTACTTC. Translating gives CSARGGGAFETQYF.

This clonotype was picked up a small number of times. The chain is built from TRBV29-1 and TRBJ2-1; the D gene is possibly TRBD2 (5 bases). Germline CDR1 is SQVTM and CDR2 is ANQGSEA. The CDR3 loop spans 15 amino acids. The CDR3 here is CSIPPGRGRYNEQFF. The CDR3 nucleotides read TGCAGTATTCCCCCCGGACGGGGTCGATACAATGAGCAGTTCTTC.

This clonotype appeared a few times. The rearrangement uses TRBV6-5 and TRBJ1-5; D not resolved. This CDR3 is built from 14 residues. Deletions cut 0 bases from V and 7 bases from J, with 10 bases between. Germline V CDR1 and CDR2: MNHEY, SVGAGI. This CDR3 is CASSYSKGWQPQHF. For the CDR3, the DNA is TGTGCCAGCAGTTACTCGAAGGGTTGGCAGCCCCAGCATTTT.

This clonotype was seen a few times. Germline and junction disagree at one end, which may indicate a read error. The rearrangement joins TRBV12-3 or TRBV12-4 to TRBJ2-2, with a tentative D call TRBD2 (5 bases). This CDR3 is 15 amino acids long. The CDR3 here is CASSYSGIDTGEPFF. The CDR3 region has the DNA TGTGCCAGCAGTTACTCGGGTATAGACACCGGGGAGCCGTTTTTT.

This clonotype was found many times. The CDR3 loop is CASSQGARETQYF. As DNA, the CDR3 is TGTGCCAGCAGTCAGGGGGCAAGGGAGACCCAGTACTTC. V usage is TRBV11-2 and J usage is TRBJ2-5; 8 bases map to TRBD1. CDR3 length: 13 residues. V shed 6 bases, J shed 5 bases, and the junction held 5 bases outside the gene matches. CDR1 and CDR2 (germline): SGHAT, FQNNGV. The whole variable domain, remainder taken from reference TRBV11-2 and TRBJ2-5, is EAGVAQSPRYKIIEKRQSVAFWCNPISGHATLYWYQQILGQGPKLLIQFQNNGVVDDSQLPKDRFSAERLKGVDSTLKIQPAKLEDSAVYLCASSQGARETQYFGPGTRLLVL.

The V call is TRBV28, the J call TRBJ2-5, with TRBD1 matching 9 bases. J was trimmed by 6 bases and V by 6 bases; bases with no gene match: 5. Germline V gene lookup returns CDR1 MDHEN and CDR2 SYDVKM. The CDR3 is made up of 13 amino acids. The chain's CDR3 is CASRRTGVKTQYF. CDR3 in DNA: TGTGCCAGCAGGAGGACAGGGGTAAAGACCCAGTACTTC.